These 22 T cell receptor beta chains came from one sample sequenced in a study of T cell responses to AZD1222 COVID-19 vaccine. Produced via immunoSEQ multiplex PCR; TCRdb's table is partial and in-frame only. The sample records 65,000 to 75,000 clones, roughly 82% being singletons. The sample was peripheral blood, taken on day 0 of AZD1222 vaccination. The receptors originated from an adult in good health.

The chain employs TRBV4-2 and TRBJ1-2; D not resolved. The V end lost 0 bases, the J end lost 1 base, and 12 bases lay between the germline ends. The CDR3 has 16 amino acids. Germline values: CDR1 LGHNA, CDR2 YNFKEQ. As DNA, the CDR3 is TGTGCCAGCAGCCAAGATTCGTCCAGCTTTAACTATGGCTACACCTTC. Translation gives CASSQDSSSFNYGYTF.

This rearrangement joins TRBV6-5 to TRBJ1-5; 10 bases are shared with TRBD1. This CDR3 has 15 amino acids. The J segment lost 1 base and the V segment lost 5 bases, leaving 2 bases of the junction unmatched. Germline V gives CDR1 MNHEY, CDR2 SVGAGI. The CDR3 here is CASSRTGGSNQPQHF. The CDR3 DNA reads TGTGCCAGCAGTCGGACAGGGGGAAGCAATCAGCCCCAGCATTTT.

This chain uses TRBV19 with TRBJ1-1, with a possible D match to TRBD1 (5 bases). Trimming took off 10 bases at V and 0 bases at J, with 12 bases between the two ends. Germline V gene lookup returns CDR1 LNHDA and CDR2 SQIVND (reference sequence). The CDR3 length is 13 residues. The CDR3 DNA reads TGTGCCACTCGAAGGGGATTGAACACTGAAGCTTTCTTT. This encodes CATRRGLNTEAFF.

CDR3 coding DNA: TGCGCCAGCAGCTTGGGTAGCGGGGGCGATGAGCAGTTCTTC. Translating gives CASSLGSGGDEQFF. The chain joins TRBV5-1 to TRBJ2-1, with 9 positions matching TRBD2. V lost 0 bases and J lost 8; bases outside the gene matches: 3. The length of the CDR3 is 14 residues. Germline CDR1 and CDR2: SGHRS and YFSETQ.

This chain joins TRBV7-9 and TRBJ2-1; TRBD1 matches at 10 bases. Germline V gene data show CDR1 as SEHNR and CDR2 as FQNEAQ (reference sequence). The CDR3 has 16 residues. With V trimmed by 7 bases and J by 0 bases, 6 bases remained unmatched. The DNA for the CDR3 is TGTGCCAGCAACACGGACAGGGGGGGCTCCTACAATGAGCAGTTCTTC. Its protein is CASNTDRGGSYNEQFF.

This chain connects TRBV7-9 to TRBJ1-6; TRBD1 aligns across 11 bases. Germline loops: CDR1 SEHNR, CDR2 FQNEAQ (reference sequence). The CDR3 has 15 amino acids. Trimming took 5 bases from V and 9 from J; bases not matched to a gene: 6. This CDR3 is CASSPGQGGSSPLHF. Written as DNA, the CDR3 is TGTGCCAGCAGCCCGGGACAGGGGGGAAGTTCACCCCTCCACTTT. Filled out from reference TRBV7-9 and TRBJ1-6, the complete variable domain reads DTGVSQNPRHKITKRGQNVTFRCDPISEHNRLYWYRQTLGQGPEFLTYFQNEAQLEKSRLLSDRFSAERPKGSFSTLEIQRTEQGDSAMYLCASSPGQGGSSPLHFGNGTRLTVT.

This rearrangement joins TRBV10-2 to TRBJ1-1, with no clear D. V lost 5 bases to trimming and J lost 2 bases, with 15 bases between them. The CDR3 totals 15 residues. Germline V CDR1 and CDR2: WSHSY, SAAADI. In DNA, the CDR3 is TGCGCCAGCAGTTTTCCCTCGGGAAGAAACACTGAAGCTTTCTTT. Protein sequence: CASSFPSGRNTEAFF.

The CDR3 region has the DNA TGTGCCAGCAGTGAAAGTGGCAGGGAGTCGCATCAGCCCCAGCATTTT. Its translation is CASSESGRESHQPQHF. The gene calls are TRBV2 and TRBJ1-5, with D possibly matching TRBD1 (5 bases). V lost 2 bases, J lost 5 bases, and 16 bases lay in between. This CDR3 is 16 amino acids long. The germline gives CDR1 SNHLY, CDR2 FYNNEI.

This clone has a handful of counts. The CDR3 bases are TGTGCCAGCAGCCAGGAACTAGCGGGGGGGCCGAGGCAAGAGACCCAGTACTTC. Encoded protein: CASSQELAGGPRQETQYF. The genes are TRBV4-2 and TRBJ2-5, with 13 bases aligning to TRBD2. With V trimmed by 3 bases and J by 2 bases, 9 bases remained unmatched. The CDR3 consists of 18 residues. In germline, CDR1 is LGHNA, CDR2 YNFKEQ.

This clone appeared a single time. The chain couples TRBV5-6 to TRBJ1-1, with D hard to call. Germline CDR1 reads SGHDT; CDR2 reads YYEEEE. The V gene lost 0 bases and the J gene lost 1 base, with 4 bases spanning the gap. CDR3 size: 13 residues. The CDR3 here is CASSLGRNTEAFF. The CDR3 DNA reads as TGTGCCAGCAGCTTGGGGCGGAACACTGAAGCTTTCTTT.

The chain employs TRBV7-2 and TRBJ2-7, with 8 nucleotides matching TRBD2. The CDR3 consists of 15 residues. Trimming at V came to 4 bases and at J to 2 bases, leaving 7 bases not matched to a gene. The V gene's germline CDR1 is SGHTA and CDR2 FQGNSA. The CDR3 coding sequence is TGTGCCAGCAGCTCCAGCGGGGGCCGCACCTACGAGCAGTACTTC. Translated: CASSSSGGRTYEQYF.

The chain couples TRBV25-1 to TRBJ1-2; no reliable D call. Germline V gene data show CDR1 as MGHDK and CDR2 as SYGVNS. The CDR3 is made up of 13 amino acids. With 6 bases removed from V and 4 bases from J, the gap between germline ends came to 12 bases. The CDR3, as DNA: TGTGCCAGCAGCGTAGGACGGCCCTATGGCTACACCTTC. Its translation: CASSVGRPYGYTF.

This chain joins TRBV28 and TRBJ2-7, with D perhaps TRBD1 (6 bases). The CDR3 sequence is 12 residues long. V was shortened by 5 bases and J by 3 bases, with 8 bases between the two germline ends. The germline gives CDR1 MDHEN, CDR2 SYDVKM. The CDR3 bases are TGTGCCAGCAGTCCGGACAGCTACGAGCAGTACTTC. Translation: CASSPDSYEQYF.

This clone is a singleton in its sample. The chain uses TRBV9 and TRBJ2-1; TRBD1 agrees at 9 bases. V was clipped by 3 bases and J by 5 bases; unmatched bases: 0. The germline V gene has CDR1 SGDLS and CDR2 YYNGEE. This CDR3 region has 13 residues. DNA of the CDR3: TGTGCCAGCAGCGGGGACAGGGACAATGAGCAGTTCTTC. Translated: CASSGDRDNEQFF.

The chain recombines TRBV11-3 with TRBJ2-5, with 15 positions matching TRBD2. V was pared by 5 bases and J by 4 bases, with 5 bases of the junction left unmatched. The germline CDR1 and CDR2 sequences are SGHNT and YENEEA. The CDR3 extends over 16 amino acids. The CDR3 sequence: CASSPRTSGGGETQYF. The DNA for the CDR3 is TGTGCCAGCAGCCCTCGGACTAGCGGGGGGGGAGAGACCCAGTACTTC. Based on the CDR3 plus reference TRBV11-3 and TRBJ2-5, the full variable domain is EAGVVQSPRYKIIEKKQPVAFWCNPISGHNTLYWYLQNLGQGPELLIRYENEEAVDDSQLPKDRFSAERLKGVDSTLKIQPAELGDSAVYLCASSPRTSGGGETQYFGPGTRLLVL.

This clone is a singleton in its sample. The chain has TRBV6-4 and TRBJ2-2; 11 bases agree with TRBD2. The V and J ends lost 2 bases and 6 bases, in that order; junction bases with no gene match: 5. Germline loops: CDR1 MRHNA, CDR2 SNTAGT. The CDR3 is made up of 16 amino acids. The CDR3 is CASSDQPSGGSGELFF. The DNA of the CDR3 is TGTGCCAGCAGTGACCAACCTAGCGGGGGGTCCGGGGAGCTGTTTTTT.

The chain links TRBV7-8 to TRBJ1-1; a weak D match, TRBD1 (6 bases). In germline, CDR1 is SGHVS, CDR2 FQNEAQ. The CDR3 is made up of 14 amino acids. Trimming took off 5 bases at V and 1 base at J, with 11 bases between the two ends. CDR3 in amino acids: CASSRLQGNTEAFF. The CDR3 DNA follows: TGTGCCAGCAGCCGATTACAGGGGAACACTGAAGCTTTCTTT. The entire variable domain, with the rest obtained from reference TRBV7-8 and TRBJ1-1, is as follows: GAGVSQSPRYKVAKRGQDVALRCDPISGHVSLFWYQQALGQGPEFLTYFQNEAQLDKSGLPSDRFFAERPEGSVSTLKIQRTQQEDSAVYLCASSRLQGNTEAFFGQGTRLTVV.

The rearrangement links TRBV7-2 to TRBJ1-4, with a weak D call TRBD1 (5 bases). Trimming took 5 bases from V and 4 from J, leaving 11 bases between them. CDR1 is SGHTA and CDR2 is FQGNSA in the germline V gene. The CDR3 contains 14 residues. The CDR3 region has the DNA TGTGCCAGCAGCCCCGACAGAAATAATGAAAAACTGTTTTTT. Translation gives CASSPDRNNEKLFF.

Here the CDR3 reads CASSVAGDGGYGYTF. CDR3 bases: TGTGCCAGCAGCGTAGCAGGGGACGGCGGCTATGGCTACACCTTC. The V and J genes are TRBV9 and TRBJ1-2, with D perhaps TRBD1 (6 bases). Germline lookup yields CDR1 SGDLS and CDR2 YYNGEE. V was cut by 0 bases and J by 4 bases, with 13 bases left in between. The CDR3 extends over 15 amino acids.

The chain couples TRBV6-5 to TRBJ1-5, with TRBD1 identical over 9 bases. V was pared by 4 bases and J by 6 bases, with 4 bases of the junction left unmatched. In germline, CDR1 is MNHEY, CDR2 SVGAGI. The CDR3 contains 14 residues. The CDR3, as DNA: TGTGCCAGCAGTTCCACAGGGGGCATTCAGCCCCAGCATTTT. The encoded protein is CASSSTGGIQPQHF.

The V gene is TRBV6-2 or TRBV6-3, the J gene TRBJ1-2, with 10 bases lining up with TRBD1. V gave up 0 bases and J gave up 7 bases; unmatched junction bases: 5. Germline CDR1 reads MNHEY; CDR2 reads SVGEGT. There are 15 residues in the CDR3. The CDR3 is CASSYSLTGGGGYTF. The CDR3 DNA follows: TGTGCCAGCAGTTACTCCCTGACAGGGGGCGGTGGCTACACCTTC.

This sequence joins TRBV5-6 and TRBJ2-1; D tentatively reads TRBD1 or TRBD2 (5 bases each). The germline CDR1 and CDR2 sequences are SGHDT and YYEEEE. The V end was cut by 0 bases, the J end by 0 bases, with 10 bases between. CDR3 size: 16 residues. The CDR3, as DNA: TGTGCCAGCAGCTTGGTTGGGACGAACTCCTACAATGAGCAGTTCTTC. As protein: CASSLVGTNSYNEQFF.